Listed here are 32 T cell receptor beta chains from one sample, sequenced in a study of early T cells in non-severe SARS-CoV-2 infection. Each CDR3 protein is one row after TCRdb ran MiXCR on the 5' RACE reads. The table shows about 70,000 distinct CDR3 sequences, with roughly 12% occurring only once. Specimen: whole blood. Receptors were obtained from an adult who was a healthcare worker with PCR-confirmed SARS-CoV-2 infection or an uninfected control (not recorded which).

The chain uses TRBV18 and TRBJ1-5; the match to TRBD1 covers 7 bases. The CDR3 consists of 17 residues. With 3 bases clipped from V and 4 bases from J, the junction kept 12 bases outside the gene matches. CDR1 and CDR2 (germline): KGHSH, LQKENI. The CDR3 bases are TGTGCCAGCTCACCTCTACCGTCGACAGGGAAAAATCAGCCCCAGCATTTT. Amino acid sequence: CASSPLPSTGKNQPQHF.

This clonotype was observed many times. This rearrangement joins TRBV5-6 to TRBJ2-5, with 9 nucleotides matching TRBD2. CDR1 SGHDT and CDR2 YYEEEE come from the germline V gene. V trimming: 2 bases; J trimming: 2 bases; junction bases outside the gene matches: 7. The CDR3 length is 16 residues. CDR3: CASSFLLAGIQETQYF. CDR3 DNA: TGTGCCAGCAGCTTCTTGCTAGCGGGGATACAAGAGACCCAGTACTTC.

This clonotype was counted at least ten times. The rearrangement joins TRBV27 to TRBJ2-6; D is tentatively TRBD1 or TRBD2 (5 bases each). Trimming removed 1 base at V and 3 bases at J, with 7 bases between. Germline CDR1 is MNHEY and CDR2 is SMNVEV (reference sequence). This CDR3 is 15 amino acids long. This chain's CDR3 is CASSLLGDGANVLTF. For the CDR3, the DNA is TGTGCCAGCAGTTTATTGGGGGATGGGGCCAACGTCCTGACTTTC.

Many counts were recorded for this clonotype. The CDR3 DNA follows: TGTGCCAGCAGTGGCTCTAGCGGATTCACAGATACGCAGTATTTT. Protein sequence: CASSGSSGFTDTQYF. This chain links TRBV2 with TRBJ2-3; TRBD2 agrees at 7 bases. This CDR3 region has 15 residues. The V segment lost 4 bases and the J segment 2 bases; nucleotides outside the gene matches: 6. Germline CDR1 is SNHLY and CDR2 is FYNNEI.

This clonotype was recorded many times. This chain links TRBV5-6 with TRBJ2-5; 9 bases line up with TRBD1. The length of the CDR3 is 17 residues. Germline-derived CDR1 and CDR2 are SGHDT and YYEEEE. V was pared by 0 bases and J by 5 bases, with 11 bases of the junction left unmatched. This CDR3 reads CASSLALPGQGMETQYF. The CDR3 bases are TGTGCCAGCAGCTTGGCACTGCCGGGACAGGGAATGGAGACCCAGTACTTC.

There are a few counts of this clonotype. The chain recombines TRBV15 with TRBJ2-7, with D possibly TRBD1 on 6 matching bases. Between the trimmed V and J ends, which lost 3 bases and 3 bases, there was a span of 9 bases. The CDR3 length is 13 residues. Per the germline V gene, CDR1 is LNHNV and CDR2 is YYDKDF (reference sequence). In nucleotides, the CDR3 is TGTGCCACCAGCAGTAACAGGGTCTACGAGCAGTACTTC. Amino acids: CATSSNRVYEQYF.

This clonotype was detected many times. V and J are TRBV18 and TRBJ1-6; D is perhaps TRBD1 (5 bases). CDR1 is KGHSH, CDR2 LQKENI, per germline. Trimming left V 3 bases short and J 1 base short, with 25 bases between. CDR3 size: 21 residues. The CDR3 reads CASSPLRAGLGDGSYNSPLHF. For the CDR3, the DNA is TGTGCCAGCTCACCGCTTCGGGCAGGGCTAGGTGACGGATCCTATAATTCACCCCTCCACTTT. Full variable domain (rest looked up from reference TRBV18 and TRBJ1-6): NAGVMQNPRHLVRRRGQEARLRCSPMKGHSHVYWYRQLPEEGLKFMVYLQKENIIDESGMPKERFSAEFPKEGPSILRIQQVVRGDSAAYFCASSPLRAGLGDGSYNSPLHFGNGTRLTVT.

There are many counts of this clonotype. V and J are TRBV5-4 and TRBJ2-1; possible D gene TRBD2, 5 bases. The V and J ends lost 0 bases and 8 bases respectively, with 6 bases between them. The germline V gene has CDR1 SGHNT and CDR2 YYREEE (reference sequence). The CDR3 has 12 residues. The CDR3 protein is CASSLGGYEQFF. CDR3 sequence (DNA): TGTGCCAGCAGCTTGGGAGGGTATGAGCAGTTCTTC.

This clonotype has a handful of counts. V usage is TRBV6-4 and J usage is TRBJ2-1; 7 nucleotides line up with TRBD2. The CDR3 has 13 amino acids. Germline V gene lookup returns CDR1 MRHNA and CDR2 SNTAGT. The junction had 6 bases not matched to a gene; V was cut back by 6 bases and J by 7 bases. CDR3 coding DNA: TGTGCCAGCAGCTTTACTAGCGATAATGAGCAGTTCTTC. It specifies CASSFTSDNEQFF.

The rearrangement links TRBV20-1 to TRBJ2-7; D is unresolved. This CDR3 region has 11 residues. Trimming removed 5 bases from V and 7 bases from J, with 12 bases in between. Germline V CDR1 and CDR2: DFQATT, SNEGSKA (reference sequence). The CDR3, as DNA: TGCAGTGCTTGGGTTGGGGTGGAGCAGTACTTC. Protein product: CSAWVGVEQYF.

This clonotype was counted a few times. The junction shows a germline mismatch at one end, possibly a read error. The CDR3 DNA is TGTGCCAGCATTGAATGGGACAGGGGGCCCTTAGGCCGGCCCCAGCATTTT. Translating it yields CASIEWDRGPLGRPQHF. The chain carries TRBV6-1 and TRBJ1-5; 12 positions match TRBD1. The CDR3 spans 17 residues. The germline gives CDR1 MNHNS, CDR2 SASEGT.

Only a few counts were recorded for this clonotype. The rearrangement links TRBV5-1 to TRBJ2-1; no definite D call. CDR1 is SGHRS, CDR2 YFSETQ, per germline. V was shortened by 2 bases and J by 8 bases, with 14 bases between the two germline ends. CDR3 length: 14 amino acids. The CDR3 DNA is TGCGCCAGCAGCTTCACGCCGCCCCAGGATGAGCAGTTCTTC. Its protein is CASSFTPPQDEQFF.

The sample holds many counts of this clonotype. The chain uses TRBV6-5 and TRBJ2-5; D is perhaps TRBD2 (6 bases). V gave up 0 bases and J gave up 1 base, with 21 bases separating them. The CDR3 is made up of 19 amino acids. In germline, CDR1 is MNHEY, CDR2 SVGAGI. The CDR3 is CASSYSGVSRGTPQETQYF. In nucleotides, the CDR3 is TGTGCCAGCAGTTACTCAGGTGTTTCGCGGGGAACCCCCCAAGAGACCCAGTACTTC.

This clonotype was seen a handful of times. The chain links TRBV7-9 to TRBJ2-3, with 9 nucleotides matching TRBD2. V gave up 11 bases and J gave up 3 bases; unmatched junction bases: 9. This CDR3 comprises 14 residues. The germline CDR1 and CDR2 sequences are SEHNR and FQNEAQ (reference sequence). CDR3 loop: CAGLAGYSTDTQYF. In DNA form, the CDR3 reads TGTGCCGGCCTAGCGGGGTACTCAACAGATACGCAGTATTTT.

This clonotype was found once. The rearrangement joins TRBV25-1 to TRBJ2-5, with no clear D. Trimming shortened V by 2 bases and J by 5 bases, and 6 bases separated the two germline ends. There are 12 residues in the CDR3. CDR1 is MGHDK and CDR2 is SYGVNS in the germline V gene. In nucleotides, the CDR3 is TGTGCCAGCAGTGAAAGGAAGGAGACCCAGTACTTC. Amino acid sequence: CASSERKETQYF.

Only a few counts were recorded for this clonotype. This rearrangement joins TRBV12-5 to TRBJ2-5; D is ambiguous. The CDR3 loop spans 14 amino acids. V lost 3 bases and J lost 5, with 13 bases in between. Per the germline V gene, CDR1 is LGHNT and CDR2 is FRNRAP. The CDR3 loop is CASGFKGFRETQYF. CDR3 DNA: TGTGCTAGTGGTTTTAAAGGGTTCAGGGAGACCCAGTACTTC.

This clonotype was recorded many times. This sequence joins TRBV5-4 and TRBJ2-7, with 8 positions matching TRBD1. The CDR3 is made up of 15 amino acids. Germline lookup yields CDR1 SGHNT and CDR2 YYREEE (reference sequence). J was trimmed by 4 bases and V by 4 bases; bases with no gene match: 10. Here the CDR3 reads CASSPHGQGGYEQYF. The CDR3 nucleotides are TGTGCCAGCAGCCCACACGGACAGGGAGGTTACGAGCAGTACTTC.

This clonotype was found many times. The V call is TRBV11-2, the J call TRBJ1-5, with TRBD1 matching 7 bases. The CDR3 contains 15 residues. Germline V gene data show CDR1 as SGHAT and CDR2 as FQNNGV. Trimming took 2 bases from V and 0 from J; bases not matched to a gene: 1. The CDR3 DNA is TGTGCCAGCAGCTTAAACAGGGGTAGCAATCAGCCCCAGCATTTT. As protein: CASSLNRGSNQPQHF.

This clonotype was found a few times. Sequence at one end of the junction differs from germline and may be a read error. CDR3 sequence: CVSSQGSAHNQPQHF. CDR3 DNA sequence: TGTGTCAGCAGCCAAGGATCAGCCCACAATCAGCCCCAGCATTTT. This chain connects TRBV7-2 to TRBJ1-5, with D unclear. In germline, CDR1 is SGHTA, CDR2 FQGNSA. CDR3 size: 15 residues.

This clonotype was counted many times. The V call is TRBV7-2, the J call TRBJ2-7, with 7 bases fitting TRBD1. Looked up from germline, CDR1 is SGHTA and CDR2 is FQGNSA. The CDR3 sequence is 15 residues long. Germline trimming cut 4 bases from V and 3 bases from J; bases unmatched to any gene: 9. This chain's CDR3 is CASSSSDRPYYEQYF. In nucleotides, the CDR3 is TGTGCCAGCAGCTCTTCGGACAGGCCCTACTACGAGCAGTACTTC. The full variable domain, with the rest looked up from reference TRBV7-2 and TRBJ2-7, is GAGVSQSPSNKVTEKGKDVELRCDPISGHTALYWYRQSLGQGLEFLIYFQGNSAPDKSGLPSDRFSAERTGGSVSTLTIQRTQQEDSAVYLCASSSSDRPYYEQYFGPGTRLTVT.

The chain recombines TRBV4-1 with TRBJ1-4, with D unclear. The germline CDR1 and CDR2 sequences are MGHRA and YSYEKL. The ends were cut back, 1 base at V and 1 base at J, with 7 bases in the middle. The CDR3 consists of 15 residues. CDR3 loop: CASSQVGGTNEKLFF. In nucleotides, the CDR3 is TGCGCCAGCAGCCAAGTCGGAGGAACTAATGAAAAACTGTTTTTT.

Regarding this clonotype: A much larger clone differs by one base, so this may be a read error. The chain couples TRBV5-1 to TRBJ1-5; D not certain. This CDR3 is 15 amino acids long. Germline V gene data show CDR1 as SGHRS and CDR2 as YFSETQ. As DNA, the CDR3 is TGCGCCAGCAGCTTGGTAGGAGGGAGCAATCAGCCCCAGCGTTTT. Protein: CASSLVGGSNQPQRF.

This clonotype has at least ten counts. The V call is TRBV7-2, the J call TRBJ1-3; 7 positions match TRBD1. CDR1 is SGHTA, CDR2 FQGNSA, per germline. The CDR3 is 14 residues long. The V and J ends lost 1 base and 6 bases, in that order; junction bases with no gene match: 3. CDR3 in amino acids: CASSLDRGVNTIYF. In nucleotides, the CDR3 is TGTGCCAGCAGCTTAGACAGGGGTGTAAACACCATATATTTT.

This clonotype has at least ten counts. The chain combines TRBV9 with TRBJ2-6, with 7 bases that match TRBD2. There are 15 residues in the CDR3. CDR1 is SGDLS and CDR2 is YYNGEE in the germline V gene. The ends lost 8 bases at V and 0 bases at J; junction bases unmatched: 5. CDR3 residues: CASTGGYSGANVLTF. CDR3 bases: TGTGCCAGTACCGGGGGGTACTCTGGGGCCAACGTCCTGACTTTC.

This clonotype was recorded at least ten times. The DNA of the CDR3 is TGCGCCAGCAGCCCAGTCCTCGTCGGGGCCATGAACACTGAAGCTTTCTTT. Its protein is CASSPVLVGAMNTEAFF. The rearrangement links TRBV4-3 to TRBJ1-1; D possibly corresponds to TRBD1 (5 bases). Trimming took 4 bases from V and 0 from J, leaving 18 bases between them. The CDR3 totals 17 residues. Germline lookup yields CDR1 LGHNA and CDR2 YSLEER.

This clonotype occurred many times. The chain links TRBV5-1 to TRBJ2-2, with D possibly TRBD2 on 5 matching bases. The CDR3 consists of 15 residues. Germline-derived CDR1 and CDR2 are SGHRS and YFSETQ. The germline V and J ends were trimmed by 0 bases and 3 bases, with 9 bases remaining between them. This chain's CDR3 is CASSLVLADTGELFF. CDR3 sequence (DNA): TGCGCCAGCAGCTTGGTGCTAGCAGACACCGGGGAGCTGTTTTTT.

This chain joins TRBV11-2 and TRBJ2-1; 10 nucleotides agree with TRBD2. Germline V lookup: CDR1 SGHAT, CDR2 FQNNGV. V dropped 0 bases and J dropped 8; count of bases not matched to a gene: 7. The CDR3 has 16 residues. The CDR3: CASSLDRSGGVHEQFF. In DNA, the CDR3 is TGTGCCAGCAGCTTAGATCGAAGCGGGGGGGTCCATGAGCAGTTCTTC.

This clonotype was detected a few times. In nucleotides, the CDR3 is TGTGCCAGCAGCACCGACACATCATACCGGGCTTTCTTT. Protein sequence: CASSTDTSYRAFF. The chain has TRBV7-9 and TRBJ1-1; no definite D call. Trimming left V 5 bases short and J 11 bases short, with 18 bases between. Per germline, CDR1 SEHNR and CDR2 FQNEAQ (reference sequence). This CDR3 has 13 amino acids.

This clonotype turned up a few times. The chain employs TRBV5-1 and TRBJ2-3, with 9 bases aligning to TRBD1. V shed 0 bases, J shed 4 bases, and the junction held 3 bases outside the gene matches. CDR3 length equals 15 residues. Germline V CDR1 and CDR2: SGHRS, YFSETQ. The CDR3 coding sequence is TGCGCCAGCAGCTTGGCCACAGGGGGCGCAGATACGCAGTATTTT. Amino acid sequence: CASSLATGGADTQYF. Drawing the rest from reference TRBV5-1 and TRBJ2-3, the complete variable domain is KAGVTQTPRYLIKTRGQQVTLSCSPISGHRSVSWYQQTPGQGLQFLFEYFSETQRNKGNFPGRFSGRQFSNSRSEMNVSTLELGDSALYLCASSLATGGADTQYFGPGTRLTVL.

This clonotype appeared once. One junction end does not reproduce the germline sequence, and a read error may be involved. The chain joins TRBV6-5 to TRBJ1-6, with D perhaps matching TRBD1 (5 bases). The V gene's germline CDR1 is MNHEY and CDR2 SVGAGI. The CDR3 runs to 14 residues. The CDR3 DNA reads TGTGCCAGCAGCCAAGACAGAAATAATACACCCCTCCACTTT. This sequence encodes CASSQDRNNTPLHF.

This clonotype was picked up a small number of times. The chain is built from TRBV12-3 or TRBV12-4 and TRBJ2-1, with 11 positions matching TRBD2. With V trimmed by 6 bases and J by 2 bases, 3 bases remained unmatched. This CDR3 has 15 residues. CDR3: CASRRSGGAYNEQFF. CDR3 in DNA: TGTGCCAGCAGGCGTAGCGGGGGGGCCTACAATGAGCAGTTCTTC.

The gene calls are TRBV7-6 and TRBJ1-3; D unresolved. The germline V and J ends were trimmed by 1 base and 3 bases, with 7 bases remaining between them. The CDR3 is 14 residues long. Germline loops: CDR1 SGHVS, CDR2 FNYEAQ. The CDR3 is CASSLGSRGNTIYF. As DNA, the CDR3 is TGTGCCAGCAGCTTAGGTTCGCGTGGAAACACCATATATTTT.